The 17 T cell receptor beta chains presented below share a single source sample, sequenced in a study of blood T cell repertoires in COVID-19. Here immunoSEQ multiplex PCR was the method, and the copy in TCRdb shows in-frame clones only, minus some. This table holds approximately 350,000 clones, about nine tenths found once. Sample: peripheral blood. The source of these receptors is a woman aged 70-85 years with COVID-19, enrolled during active disease.

This clone was observed a single time. The DNA for the CDR3 is TGTGCCAGCAGCATGGAGGTGAACACTGAAGCTTTCTTT. It specifies CASSMEVNTEAFF. The V and J genes are TRBV7-6 and TRBJ1-1; no clear D gene. The germline V gene encodes CDR1 SGHVS and CDR2 FNYEAQ. Trimming pared 5 bases from V and 0 bases from J, leaving 7 bases between. CDR3 length: 13 amino acids.

This clone was counted once. This chain joins TRBV28 and TRBJ2-7; TRBD1 matches 8 bases. After removal of 7 bases from V and 1 base from J, the junction contained 3 bases not matched to a gene. This CDR3 region has 13 residues. Germline V gene data show CDR1 as MDHEN and CDR2 as SYDVKM. The CDR3 nucleotides read TGTGCCAGCATAGACAGGGGTTCCTACGAGCAGTACTTC. Its translation: CASIDRGSYEQYF. Combining the CDR3 with reference TRBV28 and TRBJ2-7 gives the whole variable domain DVKVTQSSRYLVKRTGEKVFLECVQDMDHENMFWYRQDPGLGLRLIYFSYDVKMKEKGDIPEGYSVSREKKERFSLILESASTNQTSMYLCASIDRGSYEQYFGPGTRLTVT.

This sequence joins TRBV5-5 and TRBJ1-6; 9 bases line up with TRBD1. J gave up 9 bases and V 4 bases, and 8 bases lay outside the gene matches. The CDR3 has 15 residues. CDR1 is SGHKS and CDR2 is YYEKEE in the germline V gene (reference sequence). The CDR3 reads CASSPRTGEGSPLHF. CDR3 bases: TGTGCCAGCAGCCCCCGGACAGGGGAAGGTTCACCCCTCCACTTT.

This chain's CDR3 is CASRTGGKATNEKLFF. CDR3 bases: TGTGCCAGCCGGACAGGGGGCAAGGCAACTAATGAAAAACTGTTTTTT. J is TRBJ1-4 and V is TRBV2; 11 bases match TRBD1. Looked up from germline, CDR1 is SNHLY and CDR2 is FYNNEI. The CDR3 consists of 16 residues. J lost 0 bases, V lost 8 bases, and 5 bases had no gene match.

The rearrangement links TRBV7-8 to TRBJ2-3; 10 bases line up with TRBD2. Trimming cost V 5 bases and J 5 bases; bases outside gene matches: 4. The germline V gene encodes CDR1 SGHVS and CDR2 FQNEAQ. The CDR3 has 14 amino acids. The CDR3 loop is CASSLSGGRDTQYF. CDR3 DNA: TGTGCCAGCAGCCTTAGCGGGGGGCGAGATACGCAGTATTTT.

The chain recombines TRBV14 with TRBJ1-2; TRBD1 agrees at 8 bases. This CDR3 region has 16 residues. V was pared by 2 bases and J by 6 bases, with 11 bases of the junction left unmatched. The germline gives CDR1 SGHDN, CDR2 FVKESK. As DNA, the CDR3 is TGTGCCAGCAGCCAAATGCTCGCGACAGGGGTTCATGGCTACACCTTC. As protein: CASSQMLATGVHGYTF.

This chain connects TRBV6-5 to TRBJ2-7; tentative D call: TRBD1 (6 bases). The CDR3 is 14 residues long. V lost 4 bases to trimming and J lost 3 bases, with 13 bases between them. Looked up from germline, CDR1 is MNHEY and CDR2 is SVGAGI. CDR3 nucleotide sequence: TGTGCCAGCAGTTTCAGGGGACACAACTACGAGCAGTACTTC. It codes for CASSFRGHNYEQYF.

This chain uses TRBV19 with TRBJ1-2; TRBD1 agrees at 10 bases. The germline gives CDR1 LNHDA, CDR2 SQIVND (reference sequence). The CDR3 has 15 amino acids. Trimming removed 5 bases from V and 7 bases from J; junction bases left unmatched: 10. The CDR3 DNA reads as TGTGCCAGTAGTGCCCGGGACAGGGGATTGCGTGGCTACACCTTC. Residues: CASSARDRGLRGYTF.

The rearrangement joins TRBV24-1 to TRBJ2-3; 9 nucleotides match TRBD2. Per germline, CDR1 KGHDR and CDR2 SFDVKD. The length of the CDR3 is 12 residues. Trimming took 10 bases from V and 2 from J; bases not matched to a gene: 0. The CDR3 sequence: CATGLATDTQYF. In DNA, the CDR3 is TGTGCCACGGGACTAGCCACAGATACGCAGTATTTT.

The chain uses TRBV28 and TRBJ1-4; 9 nucleotides align to TRBD1. CDR3 size: 14 residues. CDR1 MDHEN and CDR2 SYDVKM come from the germline V gene. V trimming: 6 bases; J trimming: 8 bases; junction bases outside the gene matches: 7. The CDR3 coding sequence is TGTGCCAGCAGGGAACCGACAGGGGGGGAAAAACTGTTTTTT. It yields the protein CASREPTGGEKLFF. Drawing the rest from reference TRBV28 and TRBJ1-4, the complete variable domain is DVKVTQSSRYLVKRTGEKVFLECVQDMDHENMFWYRQDPGLGLRLIYFSYDVKMKEKGDIPEGYSVSREKKERFSLILESASTNQTSMYLCASREPTGGEKLFFGSGTQLSVL.

V usage is TRBV28 and J usage is TRBJ1-2; D gene unclear. Between the trimmed V and J ends, which lost 5 bases and 7 bases, there was a span of 11 bases. CDR1 and CDR2 from the germline V gene are MDHEN and SYDVKM. The CDR3 is 12 amino acids. Here the CDR3 reads CASSLQSGGYTF. The CDR3 nucleotides read TGTGCCAGCAGTCTCCAGTCAGGTGGCTACACCTTC.

The chain has TRBV30 and TRBJ2-6; D is unresolved. The CDR3 sequence is 17 residues long. Germline CDR1 is GTSNPN and CDR2 is SVGIG (reference sequence). V was clipped by 0 bases and J by 0 bases, with 12 bases between them. CDR3 sequence reads: CAWSVGLGYSGANVLTF. The CDR3 DNA is TGTGCCTGGAGTGTCGGATTGGGCTACTCTGGGGCCAACGTCCTGACTTTC.

The V call is TRBV27, the J call TRBJ2-5; 13 nucleotides match TRBD2. The CDR3 is made up of 15 amino acids. The V gene end was trimmed by 6 bases and the J gene end by 2 bases; junction bases not matched to a gene: 3. Germline V CDR1 and CDR2: MNHEY, SMNVEV (reference sequence). DNA of the CDR3: TGTGCCAGCAGGGGACTAGCGGGGTCACAAGAGACCCAGTACTTC. Its translation: CASRGLAGSQETQYF.

The V call is TRBV3-1 (or the pseudogene TRBV3-2), the J call TRBJ1-5; D remains ambiguous. The CDR3 length is 13 residues. Germline V gene sequence: CDR1 LGHDT, CDR2 YNNKEL (reference sequence). Trimming shortened V by 0 bases and J by 8 bases, and 8 bases separated the two germline ends. The CDR3 coding sequence is TGTGCCAGCAGCCAAGAAACGGGTAAGCCCCAGCATTTT. Protein sequence: CASSQETGKPQHF.

The rearrangement links TRBV19 to TRBJ2-7; 8 bases map to TRBD2. The CDR3 is made up of 14 amino acids. Germline V gene data show CDR1 as LNHDA and CDR2 as SQIVND (reference sequence). V dropped 7 bases and J dropped 5; count of bases not matched to a gene: 10. CDR3 loop: CASTPGGPRDEQYF. CDR3 nucleotides: TGTGCCAGTACCCCGGGGGGGCCGCGCGACGAGCAGTACTTC.

This clone was detected once. This chain links TRBV24-1 with TRBJ1-6; possible D gene TRBD1, 5 bases. Germline V CDR1 and CDR2: KGHDR, SFDVKD. The V and J ends lost 9 bases and 10 bases respectively, with 18 bases between them. CDR3 length equals 14 residues. CDR3: CATPPVGEGSPLHF. The DNA for the CDR3 is TGTGCCACCCCCCCCGTAGGGGAAGGATCACCCCTCCACTTT.

This chain uses TRBV6-2 or TRBV6-3 with TRBJ2-5; TRBD2 agrees at 8 bases. Germline V gives CDR1 MNHEY, CDR2 SVGEGT. Losses at the gene ends were 6 bases for V and 4 bases for J; bases not matched to a gene: 10. The CDR3 has 15 residues. The CDR3 is CASSPHSGGGETQYF. The CDR3, as DNA: TGTGCCAGCAGCCCACACAGCGGGGGAGGAGAGACCCAGTACTTC.